This entry describes one T cell receptor (beta chain). This record belongs to a study of blood T cell repertoires in COVID-19. Study-wide context: Material from acute and convalescent COVID-19 was sourced from the United States, Italy and Spain. The cDNA or gDNA used as material had been derived from T cells, B-cell-depleted T cells, or PBMCs.

Authors' processing steps: Amplification of reference gene primers provided the estimated nucleated cell counts. The protocol was immunoSEQ multiplex PCR, while the TCRdb copy is restricted to in-frame clones and leaves out a portion. V and J calls and clone size are as listed in that table; D and trimming were resolved from the DNA. The profile shows about 150,000 clones, more than 75% of them singletons. Sample: peripheral blood. The receptor comes from a man older than 75 with acute or convalescent COVID-19.

DNA for the CDR3: TGTGCCTGGGAGGGACAGGCTGGAAACACCATATATTTT. It specifies CAWEGQAGNTIYF. The gene calls are TRBV30 and TRBJ1-3, with TRBD1 identical over 8 bases. The CDR3 runs 13 residues. From germline, CDR1 is GTSNPN and CDR2 SVGIG (reference sequence). Unmatched junction bases numbered 2, after V lost 5 bases and J lost 2 bases. The whole variable domain, filled in from reference TRBV30 and TRBJ1-3, reads SQTIHQWPATLVQPVGSPLSLECTVEGTSNPNLYWYRQAAGRGLQLLFYSVGIGQISSEVPQNLSASRPQDRQFILSSKKLLLSDSGFYLCAWEGQAGNTIYFGEGSWLTVV.